The 6 T cell receptor beta chains listed next were all sequenced from one sample in a study of CD8 T cells in Susac syndrome. RNA in amounts of about 0.5 to 1 ug was reverse transcribed with random hexamers. TCRdb used MiXCR to reprocess the immunoSEQ multiplex PCR reads, holding one entry per CDR3 protein. The table lists about 170,000 distinct CDR3 sequences, 90% to 95% of them singletons, with around 0.09% in the top ten. Sequencing was carried out using CD4+ T cells from PBMCs. The origin of the receptors is a human donor with multiple sclerosis.

The chain is built from TRBV20-1 and TRBJ2-5, with 9 bases that match TRBD2. Germline loops: CDR1 DFQATT, CDR2 SNEGSKA (reference sequence). V shed 5 bases, J shed 4 bases, and the junction held 11 bases outside the gene matches. The CDR3 sequence is 15 residues long. CDR3 region: CSALAGEERRETQYF. The CDR3 DNA reads TGCAGTGCTTTAGCGGGGGAAGAACGGCGAGAGACCCAGTACTTC.

V and J are TRBV20-1 and TRBJ1-5; D perhaps matches TRBD1 (5 bases). Trimming took off 3 bases at V and 2 bases at J, with 11 bases between the two ends. CDR1 and CDR2 (germline): DFQATT, SNEGSKA (reference sequence). The CDR3 has 14 amino acids. CDR3 region: CSARKPGGNQPQHF. CDR3 DNA: TGCAGTGCTAGGAAGCCGGGGGGCAATCAGCCCCAGCATTTT.

The V call is TRBV2, the J call TRBJ2-7; 7 positions match TRBD1. Germline assignment: CDR1 SNHLY and CDR2 FYNNEI. The CDR3 runs to 15 residues. With 6 bases clipped from V and 11 bases from J, the junction kept 19 bases outside the gene matches. The CDR3 nucleotides are TGTGCCAGCAGCCGGAATCTCGGACAGGCTACGAGCGAGTACTTC. Protein: CASSRNLGQATSEYF.

The rearrangement joins TRBV20-1 to TRBJ2-5; the D is unclear. The CDR3 has 12 residues. Trimming shortened V by 6 bases and J by 4 bases, and 12 bases separated the two germline ends. Germline-derived CDR1 and CDR2 are DFQATT and SNEGSKA (reference sequence). This CDR3 is CSAGSRAETQYF. CDR3 nucleotides: TGCAGTGCCGGTTCTAGGGCAGAGACCCAGTACTTC.

V is TRBV6-6 and J is TRBJ1-2; the D is unclear. Germline lookup yields CDR1 MNHNY and CDR2 SVGAGI (reference sequence). V dropped 2 bases and J dropped 6 bases, with 13 bases sitting between them. The CDR3 has 14 amino acids. CDR3 in amino acids: CASSYLPQDNGYTF. The CDR3 nucleotides read TGTGCCAGCAGTTACCTGCCCCAGGATAATGGCTACACCTTC.

A single count supports this clonotype. The V and J genes are TRBV20-1 and TRBJ2-1, with D maybe TRBD2 (6 bases). The CDR3 runs to 17 residues. CDR1 DFQATT and CDR2 SNEGSKA come from the germline V gene (reference sequence). Deletions cut 4 bases from V and 0 bases from J, with 19 bases between. CDR3 protein: CSATRGGTGFSYNEQFF. CDR3 nucleotide sequence: TGCAGTGCTACCCGAGGAGGGACGGGGTTCTCCTACAATGAGCAGTTCTTC.